This T cell receptor (beta chain) was found in a study of cytomegalovirus exposure and HLA in healthy donors. Study overall: Genotyping of more than 300 donors showed that over 80% belonged to the Caucasian-associated ancestry cluster.

CDR3 size: 12 residues. V lost 4 bases, J lost 11 bases, and 8 bases stayed unmatched. Germline lookup yields CDR1 GTSNPN and CDR2 SVGIG (reference sequence). Primers: 60 Vbeta forward and 13 Jbeta reverse. The method was immunoSEQ multiplex PCR; TCRdb's version includes in-frame clones alone and lacks a portion of them. Of more than 100,000 clones in the sample, 80% were seen once. The clonotype was recovered from a female donor in good health and CMV-seropositive. The chain couples TRBV30 to TRBJ1-1; 9 bases match TRBD1. The material sequenced was PBMCs. The CDR3 bases are TGTGCCTGGAAGGGGACAGGGCATCAGGCTTTCTTT. Its translation is CAWKGTGHQAFF. Together with reference TRBV30 and TRBJ1-1, the CDR3 gives the full variable domain: SQTIHQWPATLVQPVGSPLSLECTVEGTSNPNLYWYRQAAGRGLQLLFYSVGIGQISSEVPQNLSASRPQDRQFILSSKKLLLSDSGFYLCAWKGTGHQAFFGQGTRLTVV.